What follows is one T cell receptor beta chain and its context. Its target is unknown. This sample stems from a study of shared clonotypes between healthy human individuals. Study context: CD4 naive cells filled three plates per donor, CD4 memory three, CD8 naive two and CD8 memory one. Study-level findings and limits: Larger estimated richness was generally recorded for naive subsets relative to memory subsets.

Sequenced by immunoSEQ multiplex PCR; TCRdb stores in-frame clones only, minus some. This sample has more than 2 million clones; roughly 94% occur once, and the top ten carry around 0.13%. Germline CDR1 reads MNHEY; CDR2 reads SVGAGI. The CDR3 runs to 11 residues. The V end lost 5 bases, the J end lost 6 bases, and 5 bases lay between the germline ends. The sequence was obtained from a man aged 18 to 35 in good health. Sequencing was performed on naive CD4+ T cells sorted from blood. Subset: CD45RA+ positively selected. J is TRBJ1-5 and V is TRBV6-5, with D possibly TRBD1 on 5 matching bases. The CDR3 DNA is TGTGCCAGCAGTGACAGTCAGCCCCAGCATTTT. As protein: CASSDSQPQHF.